Below, 8 T cell receptor beta chains from the same sample are listed, as sequenced in a study of persistence of HIV-infected CD4 T cells. What these receptors recognize is not known. Cells were stimulated with overlapping HIV-1 Gag 15-mer peptides. Sorted nonresponding memory CD4+ T cells were CD40L-negative, CD69-negative, CD45RO-high. This was the immunoSEQ version 4 assay in survey mode. Profiled with immunoSEQ multiplex PCR; TCRdb holds only in-frame clones, not every one. The sample has around 42,000 clones, about four fifths seen once; the top ten hold 14%. The specimen comprised CD4+ T cells sorted from PBMCs after roughly 18-hour stimulation, sampled from a patient who received antiretroviral therapy. Every receptor here comes from an adult man with HIV who was CMV-seropositive.

CDR3 bases: TGTGCCAGCTCACCCGCCGGGCAAAACTATGGCTACACCTTC. This encodes CASSPAGQNYGYTF. The chain links TRBV18 to TRBJ1-2; D remains unclear. V was cut by 3 bases and J by 2 bases, with 10 bases left in between. The CDR3 runs to 14 residues. In germline, CDR1 is KGHSH, CDR2 LQKENI.

CDR3 sequence (DNA): TGTGCCAGCAGCGTAGCGCAAGGACAGGGACAAAATCCCACTGAAGCTTTCTTT. This sequence encodes CASSVAQGQGQNPTEAFF. The chain links TRBV9 to TRBJ1-1, with TRBD1 matching over 8 bases. CDR1 SGDLS and CDR2 YYNGEE come from the germline V gene. V shed 0 bases, J shed 4 bases, and the junction held 14 bases outside the gene matches. This CDR3 contains 18 residues.

This sequence joins TRBV18 and TRBJ1-2; 8 bases fit TRBD1. Germline V gene data show CDR1 as KGHSH and CDR2 as LQKENI. The CDR3 has 14 residues. Losses at the gene ends were 5 bases for V and 7 bases for J; bases not matched to a gene: 9. CDR3 coding DNA: TGTGCCAGCTCAGGGGGACAGGAACACGGTGGCTACACCTTC. It codes for CASSGGQEHGGYTF.

The genes are TRBV29-1 and TRBJ1-2; D gene unclear. There are 14 residues in the CDR3. Germline V lookup: CDR1 SQVTM, CDR2 ANQGSEA. V was shortened by 0 bases and J by 2 bases, with 10 bases between the two germline ends. The CDR3 loop is CSVEEPPANYGYTF. The DNA of the CDR3 is TGCAGCGTTGAAGAGCCGCCAGCCAACTATGGCTACACCTTC. The full variable domain, in which reference TRBV29-1 and TRBJ1-2 provide the parts outside the CDR3, is SAVISQKPSRDICQRGTSLTIQCQVDSQVTMMFWYRQQPGQSLTLIATANQGSEATYESGFVIDKFPISRPNLTFSTLTVSNMSPEDSSIYLCSVEEPPANYGYTFGSGTRLTVV.

This clone was recorded once. The chain uses TRBV25-1 and TRBJ2-5; D remains ambiguous. Germline CDR1 MGHDK, CDR2 SYGVNS. V lost 3 bases, J lost 5 bases, and 7 bases lay in between. The CDR3 runs to 12 residues. In nucleotides, the CDR3 is TGTGCCAGCAGTGACATCTTGGAGACCCAGTACTTC. Its translation is CASSDILETQYF.

The J gene is TRBJ1-5, the V gene TRBV5-4; no clear D gene. Looked up from germline, CDR1 is SGHNT and CDR2 is YYREEE (reference sequence). The CDR3 covers 12 residues. V lost 2 bases to trimming and J lost 7 bases, with 7 bases between them. CDR3 coding DNA: TGTGCCAGCAGCTTAGAAGGACAGCCCCAGCATTTT. Translated: CASSLEGQPQHF.

This chain links TRBV6-4 with TRBJ1-1; D ambiguous. V was trimmed by 5 bases and J by 0 bases, leaving 7 bases between them. CDR3 length equals 13 residues. The V gene's germline CDR1 is MRHNA and CDR2 SNTAGT. CDR3 sequence reads: CASSRNMNTEAFF. The DNA for the CDR3 is TGTGCCAGCAGTCGGAACATGAACACTGAAGCTTTCTTT.

The chain uses TRBV6-5 and TRBJ2-5; D may be TRBD1 or TRBD2 (5 bases each). CDR3 length: 15 residues. V was shortened by 2 bases and J by 5 bases, with 15 bases between the two germline ends. CDR1 and CDR2 from the germline V gene are MNHEY and SVGAGI. For the CDR3, the DNA is TGTGCCAGCAGTTACGGACTCGGGGCTGCGGAGACCCAGTACTTC. It specifies CASSYGLGAAETQYF.